What follows describes a single T cell receptor (beta chain). An amount of RNA that ranged from roughly 0.45 to 1 ug was reverse transcribed with random hexamers. TCRdb re-derived calls from the immunoSEQ multiplex PCR reads in MiXCR, one entry per CDR3 protein. The table records a few hundred thousand distinct CDR3 sequences, about 90% of them present only once. This record comes from a study of CD8 T cells in Susac syndrome. The CDR3 covers 15 residues. Per germline, CDR1 SGHDT and CDR2 YYEEEE. Losses at the gene ends were 4 bases for V and 4 bases for J; bases not matched to a gene: 6. The chain carries TRBV5-6 and TRBJ1-1; 11 nucleotides agree with TRBD1. The source is a human donor with multiple sclerosis. Sequencing input: CD4+ T cells from PBMCs. Written as DNA, the CDR3 is TGTGCCAGCAGCCCCAGGACAGGGGGCTTCACTGAAGCTTTCTTT. It codes for CASSPRTGGFTEAFF.